The 19 T cell receptor beta chains below come from one sample, sequenced in a study of T-cell reconstitution after alpha-beta-depleted transplantation in children. Using unique molecular identifiers, the investigators prepared the TCRbeta library. MiXCR, applied by TCRdb to the PCR reads, yields one record per CDR3 protein. The table includes 400,000 to 450,000 distinct CDR3 sequences, approximately 41% detected once. The material sequenced was PBMCs, taken before TCRalphabeta/CD19-depleted stem cell transplant. All receptors derive from a girl aged 2-10 years with aplastic anemia, due to receive a stem cell transplant.

V usage is TRBV6-5 and J usage is TRBJ2-7, with a tentative D call TRBD2 (6 bases). The germline gives CDR1 MNHEY, CDR2 SVGAGI. The CDR3 loop spans 16 amino acids. The V and J ends lost 0 bases and 3 bases respectively, with 15 bases between them. CDR3 residues: CASSYSKNWGDYEQYF. The CDR3 region has the DNA TGTGCCAGCAGTTACTCGAAAAATTGGGGGGACTACGAGCAGTACTTC.

This chain joins TRBV12-3 or TRBV12-4 and TRBJ1-1, with a possible D match to TRBD1 (6 bases). Trimming took 5 bases from V and 1 from J, leaving 11 bases between them. This CDR3 contains 14 residues. CDR3: CASSPSGANTEAFF. In nucleotides, the CDR3 is TGTGCCAGCAGTCCCTCGGGGGCGAACACTGAAGCTTTCTTT.

This clonotype was observed a handful of times. The chain is built from TRBV28 and TRBJ2-7, with TRBD2 matching over 7 bases. The CDR3 spans 16 residues. Germline assignment: CDR1 MDHEN and CDR2 SYDVKM. J gave up 3 bases and V 4 bases, and 12 bases lay outside the gene matches. This CDR3 reads CASSSLGGDYIYEQYF. CDR3 sequence (DNA): TGTGCCAGCAGTTCCCTTGGGGGGGACTATATCTACGAGCAGTACTTC.

This clonotype was seen repeatedly, ten times or more. The chain has TRBV5-6 and TRBJ1-2; D perhaps matches TRBD1 (6 bases). In germline, CDR1 is SGHDT, CDR2 YYEEEE. The CDR3 length is 16 residues. Trimming took 4 bases from V and 6 from J, leaving 22 bases between them. The CDR3 spells CASSRQTSGARNGYTF. The CDR3 DNA reads as TGTGCCAGCAGCCGTCAGACTTCAGGGGCGCGGAATGGCTACACCTTC. The variable domain in full, with the rest retrieved from reference TRBV5-6 and TRBJ1-2, is DAGVTQSPTHLIKTRGQQVTLRCSPKSGHDTVSWYQQALGQGPQFIFQYYEEEERQRGNFPDRFSGHQFPNYSSELNVNALLLGDSALYLCASSRQTSGARNGYTFGSGTRLTVV.

The CDR3 nucleotides read TGCAGTGCTAGTCTGCGCGGGGCTTACAATGAGCAGTTCTTC. As protein: CSASLRGAYNEQFF. The chain links TRBV20-1 to TRBJ2-1; maybe TRBD2 (6 bases). Germline-derived CDR1 and CDR2 are DFQATT and SNEGSKA (reference sequence). Trimming removed 3 bases at V and 4 bases at J, with 13 bases between. The CDR3 length is 14 residues.

This clonotype was picked up many times. The chain links TRBV5-1 to TRBJ1-1; D call uncertain. V lost 4 bases and J lost 0, with 10 bases in between. The CDR3 totals 14 residues. Germline V gene lookup returns CDR1 SGHRS and CDR2 YFSETQ. The CDR3 spells CASSGEALNTEAFF. Written as DNA, the CDR3 is TGCGCCAGCAGCGGAGAAGCTTTGAACACTGAAGCTTTCTTT.

The V gene is TRBV2, the J gene TRBJ2-1; tentatively, D is TRBD1 (5 bases). CDR1 and CDR2 from the germline V gene are SNHLY and FYNNEI. With 8 bases removed from V and 2 bases from J, the gap between germline ends came to 25 bases. The CDR3 has 18 residues. The CDR3 spells CASCLGVTGLIPYNEQFF. The CDR3 DNA reads as TGTGCCAGCTGTTTAGGGGTTACGGGTTTAATACCCTACAATGAGCAGTTCTTC.

This clonotype turned up a few times. The chain has TRBV5-5 and TRBJ1-6; the D gene is possibly TRBD1 (5 bases). Germline-derived CDR1 and CDR2 are SGHKS and YYEKEE (reference sequence). Trimming stripped 2 bases from V and 7 bases from J, with 10 bases between. The CDR3 is made up of 14 amino acids. CDR3 region: CASSFGTLNSPLHF. As DNA, the CDR3 is TGTGCCAGCAGCTTCGGGACTCTAAATTCACCCCTCCACTTT.

The chain employs TRBV29-1 and TRBJ2-2; the D is unclear. This CDR3 has 13 amino acids. CDR1 is SQVTM, CDR2 ANQGSEA, per germline. The ends were cut back, 4 bases at V and 2 bases at J, with 8 bases in the middle. CDR3 amino acids: CSVGHYNTGELFF. The CDR3 DNA is TGCAGCGTTGGACATTATAACACCGGGGAGCTGTTTTTT.

At least ten counts were recorded for this clonotype. The genes are TRBV29-1 and TRBJ2-7; no clear D gene. Trimming cost V 7 bases and J 6 bases, with 13 bases left between them. The CDR3 runs 11 residues. CDR1 SQVTM and CDR2 ANQGSEA come from the germline V gene. The CDR3 coding sequence is TGCAGCGCCTTACGAGTCGGCGAGCAGTACTTC. Protein product: CSALRVGEQYF.

The table lists this clonotype with many counts. The V and J genes are TRBV24-1 and TRBJ2-1; the D gene is possibly TRBD2 (6 bases). The CDR3 is made up of 17 amino acids. CDR1 is KGHDR, CDR2 SFDVKD, per germline. The germline V and J ends were trimmed by 4 bases and 6 bases, with 21 bases remaining between them. CDR3 sequence: CATSEVSGPQYFNEQFF. CDR3 nucleotides: TGTGCCACCAGTGAAGTTAGCGGTCCCCAATATTTCAATGAGCAGTTCTTC.

The chain combines TRBV5-5 with TRBJ2-3; D possibly matches TRBD1 or TRBD2 (5 bases each). This CDR3 comprises 17 residues. Trimming pared 4 bases from V and 2 bases from J, leaving 20 bases between. Germline V lookup: CDR1 SGHKS, CDR2 YYEKEE (reference sequence). The CDR3 DNA sequence: TGTGCCAGCAGCGGGCGGTCTCCAGGGACGATCACAGATACGCAGTATTTT. This sequence encodes CASSGRSPGTITDTQYF.

The rearrangement links TRBV14 to TRBJ2-3; D gene unclear. The CDR3 spans 13 residues. Germline CDR1 is SGHDN and CDR2 is FVKESK. V was trimmed by 6 bases and J by 3 bases, leaving 10 bases between them. The CDR3 coding sequence is TGTGCCAGCAGGAACCTAGGTACAGATACGCAGTATTTT. It is translated as CASRNLGTDTQYF.

The V and J genes are TRBV7-6 and TRBJ2-7; 8 bases align to TRBD2. The V segment lost 2 bases and the J segment 8 bases; nucleotides outside the gene matches: 11. The V gene's germline CDR1 is SGHVS and CDR2 FNYEAQ. The CDR3 is 15 amino acids. This CDR3 reads CASSLIAGGPSQQYF. The DNA for the CDR3 is TGTGCCAGCAGCTTAATTGCGGGAGGCCCTTCCCAGCAGTACTTC.

This clonotype was seen a few times. The V and J genes are TRBV29-1 and TRBJ2-3, with D perhaps matching TRBD1 (6 bases). This CDR3 has 14 residues. The V gene lost 5 bases and the J gene lost 4 bases, with 16 bases spanning the gap. Germline assignment: CDR1 SQVTM and CDR2 ANQGSEA. CDR3 residues: CSVTGFTRADTQYF. CDR3 bases: TGCAGCGTTACAGGGTTTACTCGGGCAGATACGCAGTATTTT.

J is TRBJ2-3 and V is TRBV15; 7 bases fit TRBD1. There are 16 residues in the CDR3. V lost 3 bases, J lost 1 base, and 7 bases stayed unmatched. Germline loops: CDR1 LNHNV, CDR2 YYDKDF (reference sequence). CDR3 sequence (DNA): TGTGCCACCAGCAGCGCTTACGACAGGGGCACAGATACGCAGTATTTT. It yields the protein CATSSAYDRGTDTQYF. The complete variable domain, with remaining parts taken from reference TRBV15 and TRBJ2-3, reads DAMVIQNPRYQVTQFGKPVTLSCSQTLNHNVMYWYQQKSSQAPKLLFHYYDKDFNNEADTPDNFQSRRPNTSFCFLDIRSPGLGDTAMYLCATSSAYDRGTDTQYFGPGTRLTVL.

This clonotype was counted between two and nine times. The chain employs TRBV6-1 and TRBJ2-3, with 7 bases aligning to TRBD2. Germline trimming cut 6 bases from V and 1 base from J; bases unmatched to any gene: 7. The CDR3 runs 15 residues. Germline CDR1 MNHNS, CDR2 SASEGT. The CDR3 sequence: CASRPSGVGTDTQYF. CDR3 nucleotide sequence: TGTGCCAGCAGACCCAGCGGGGTGGGCACAGATACGCAGTATTTT.

In this sample, this clonotype turned up many times. The chain has TRBV19 and TRBJ1-1; 9 nucleotides match TRBD1. The V gene's germline CDR1 is LNHDA and CDR2 SQIVND (reference sequence). The J segment lost 5 bases and the V segment lost 6 bases, leaving 7 bases of the junction unmatched. The length of the CDR3 is 14 residues. Here the CDR3 reads CASSPTGGGTEAFF. The CDR3 DNA sequence: TGTGCCAGTAGCCCGACAGGGGGAGGAACTGAAGCTTTCTTT.

The rearrangement uses TRBV12-3 or TRBV12-4 and TRBJ2-2, with 9 bases matching TRBD1. This CDR3 has 16 amino acids. V shed 3 bases and J 6 bases; nucleotides not matched to a gene: 8. CDR3 coding DNA: TGTGCCAGCAGTTTGTATGGGACAGGGTCTTCCGGGGAGCTGTTTTTT. Protein: CASSLYGTGSSGELFF.